Detailed here is one T cell receptor beta chain. Its target is not known. V was shortened by 3 bases and J by 3 bases, with 12 bases between the two germline ends. CDR3 size: 14 residues. The germline gives CDR1 LNHDA, CDR2 SQIVND (reference sequence). This sample is part of a study of cytomegalovirus exposure and HLA in healthy donors. Findings of the study overall: Three CMV-associated chains proved CMV antigen-specific in vitro. Prior analysis indicated that the majority of TCR beta V segments exhibited productivity approximately 87% or approximately 30% of the time. Cytomegalovirus association was listed for 170 or so TCR beta chains.

Use of 60 Vbeta and 13 Jbeta primers characterized the PCR. The protocol was immunoSEQ multiplex PCR, while the TCRdb copy is restricted to in-frame clones and leaves out a portion. This sample has 110,000 to 150,000 clones, with 80% found just once. What was sequenced was PBMCs. The receptor comes from a middle-aged man in good health and CMV-seronegative. This chain connects TRBV19 to TRBJ2-7; maybe TRBD2 (7 bases). The CDR3 DNA reads as TGTGCCAGTAGTATGGGGGGCGGGGGCTACGAGCAGTACTTC. This gives the protein CASSMGGGGYEQYF.